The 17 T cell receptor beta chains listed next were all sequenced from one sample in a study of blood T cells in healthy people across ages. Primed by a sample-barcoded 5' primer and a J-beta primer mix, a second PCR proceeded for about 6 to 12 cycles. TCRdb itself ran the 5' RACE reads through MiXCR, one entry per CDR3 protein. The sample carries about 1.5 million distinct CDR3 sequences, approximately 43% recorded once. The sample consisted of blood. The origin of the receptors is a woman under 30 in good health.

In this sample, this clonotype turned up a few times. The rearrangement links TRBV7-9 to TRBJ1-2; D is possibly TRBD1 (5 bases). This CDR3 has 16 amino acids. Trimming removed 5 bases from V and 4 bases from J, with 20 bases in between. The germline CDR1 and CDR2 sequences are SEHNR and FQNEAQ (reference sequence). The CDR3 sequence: CASSLPGPIQTYGYTF. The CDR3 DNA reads TGTGCCAGCAGCCTCCCAGGGCCAATCCAGACCTATGGCTACACCTTC.

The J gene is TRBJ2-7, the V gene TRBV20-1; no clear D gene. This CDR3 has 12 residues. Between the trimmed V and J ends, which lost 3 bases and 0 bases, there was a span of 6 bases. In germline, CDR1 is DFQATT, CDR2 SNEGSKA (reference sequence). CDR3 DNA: TGCAGTGCTAGCGGACCCTCCTACGAGCAGTACTTC. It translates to CSASGPSYEQYF.

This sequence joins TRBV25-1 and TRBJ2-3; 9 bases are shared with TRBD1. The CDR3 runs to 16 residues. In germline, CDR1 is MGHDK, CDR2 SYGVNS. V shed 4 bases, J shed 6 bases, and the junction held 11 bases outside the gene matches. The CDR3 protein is CASSVTGTGTTDTQYF. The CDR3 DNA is TGTGCCAGCAGTGTAACCGGGACAGGGACAACGGATACGCAGTATTTT.

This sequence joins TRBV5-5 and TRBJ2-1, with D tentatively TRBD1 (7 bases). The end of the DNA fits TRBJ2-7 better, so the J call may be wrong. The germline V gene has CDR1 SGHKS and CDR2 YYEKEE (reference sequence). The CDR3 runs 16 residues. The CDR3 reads CASNRGGVMLYNEQYF. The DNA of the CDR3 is TGTGCCAGCAACAGGGGAGGAGTTATGTTATACAATGAGCAGTACTTC.

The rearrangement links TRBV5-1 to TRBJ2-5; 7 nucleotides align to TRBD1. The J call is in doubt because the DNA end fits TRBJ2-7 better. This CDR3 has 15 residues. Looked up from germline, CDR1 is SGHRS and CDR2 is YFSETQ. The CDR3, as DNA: TGCGCCAGCAGCTGGTGGGGACAGCCTAGGGGCGAGCAGTACTTC. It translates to CASSWWGQPRGEQYF.

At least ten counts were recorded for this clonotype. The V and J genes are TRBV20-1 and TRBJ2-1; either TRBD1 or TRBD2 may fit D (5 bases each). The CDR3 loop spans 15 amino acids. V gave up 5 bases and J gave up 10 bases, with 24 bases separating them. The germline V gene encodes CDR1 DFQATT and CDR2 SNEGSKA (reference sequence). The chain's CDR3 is CSAVIPGRVNGEQFF. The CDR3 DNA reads TGCAGTGCTGTGATACCGGGACGGGTTAATGGAGAGCAGTTCTTC.

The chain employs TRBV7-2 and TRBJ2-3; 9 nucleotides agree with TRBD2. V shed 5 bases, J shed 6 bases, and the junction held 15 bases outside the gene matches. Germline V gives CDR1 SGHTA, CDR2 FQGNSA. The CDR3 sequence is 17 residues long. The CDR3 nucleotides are TGTGCCAGCAGCCAAACATTAGCGGGAGCCCCGGAGGATACGCAGTATTTT. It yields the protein CASSQTLAGAPEDTQYF.

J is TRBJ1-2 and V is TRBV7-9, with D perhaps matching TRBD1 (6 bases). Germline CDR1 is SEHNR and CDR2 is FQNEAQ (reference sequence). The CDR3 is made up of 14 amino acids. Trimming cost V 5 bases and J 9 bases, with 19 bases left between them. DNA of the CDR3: TGTGCCAGCAGCCCGATGACAGGAGAATCGAGCTACACCTTC. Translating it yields CASSPMTGESSYTF.

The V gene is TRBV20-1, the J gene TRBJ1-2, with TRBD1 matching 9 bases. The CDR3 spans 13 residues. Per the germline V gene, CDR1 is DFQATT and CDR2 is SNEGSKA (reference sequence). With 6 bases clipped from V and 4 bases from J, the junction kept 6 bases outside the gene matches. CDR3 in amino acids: CSAPPGQGYGYTF. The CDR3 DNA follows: TGCAGTGCGCCTCCGGGACAGGGCTATGGCTACACCTTC.

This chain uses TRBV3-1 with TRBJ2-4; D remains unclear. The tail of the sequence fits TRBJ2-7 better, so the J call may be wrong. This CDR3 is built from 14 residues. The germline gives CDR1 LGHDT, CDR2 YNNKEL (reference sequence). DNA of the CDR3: TGTGCCAGCAGCCAAGATACTACTGGCTACGAGCAGTACTTC. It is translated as CASSQDTTGYEQYF.

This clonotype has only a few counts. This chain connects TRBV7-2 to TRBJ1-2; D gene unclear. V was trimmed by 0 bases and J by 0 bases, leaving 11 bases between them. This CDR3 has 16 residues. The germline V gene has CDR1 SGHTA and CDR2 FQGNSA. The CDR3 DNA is TGTGCCAGCAGCTTAGCGGTTATGGGGTCTAACTATGGCTACACCTTC. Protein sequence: CASSLAVMGSNYGYTF. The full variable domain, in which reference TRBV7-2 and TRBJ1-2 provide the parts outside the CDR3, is GAGVSQSPSNKVTEKGKDVELRCDPISGHTALYWYRQSLGQGLEFLIYFQGNSAPDKSGLPSDRFSAERTGGSVSTLTIQRTQQEDSAVYLCASSLAVMGSNYGYTFGSGTRLTVV.

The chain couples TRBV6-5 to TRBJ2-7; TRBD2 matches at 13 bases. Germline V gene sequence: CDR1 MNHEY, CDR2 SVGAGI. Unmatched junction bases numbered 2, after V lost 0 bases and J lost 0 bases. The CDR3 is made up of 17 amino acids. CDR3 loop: CASSYSGLAGSSYEQYF. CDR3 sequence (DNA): TGTGCCAGCAGTTACTCGGGACTAGCGGGAAGCTCCTACGAGCAGTACTTC.

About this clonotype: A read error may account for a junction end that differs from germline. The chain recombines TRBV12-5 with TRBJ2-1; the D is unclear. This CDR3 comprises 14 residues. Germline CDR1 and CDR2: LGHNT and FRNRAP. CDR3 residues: CASGQNNSNNEQFF. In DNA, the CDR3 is TGTGCTAGTGGCCAAAACAACTCCAACAATGAGCAGTTCTTC.

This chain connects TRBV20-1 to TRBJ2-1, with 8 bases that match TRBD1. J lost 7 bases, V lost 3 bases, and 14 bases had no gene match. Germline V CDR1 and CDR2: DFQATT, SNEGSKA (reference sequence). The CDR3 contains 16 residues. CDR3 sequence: CSASSPPGTGPNEQFF. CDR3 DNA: TGCAGTGCTAGCTCTCCCCCCGGGACAGGTCCTAATGAGCAGTTCTTC.

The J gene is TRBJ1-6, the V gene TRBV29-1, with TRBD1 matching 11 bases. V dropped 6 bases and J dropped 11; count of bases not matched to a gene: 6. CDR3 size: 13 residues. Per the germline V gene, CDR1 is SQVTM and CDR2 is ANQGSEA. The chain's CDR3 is CSVGQGVGAPLHF. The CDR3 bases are TGCAGCGTGGGACAGGGGGTTGGAGCACCCCTCCACTTT.

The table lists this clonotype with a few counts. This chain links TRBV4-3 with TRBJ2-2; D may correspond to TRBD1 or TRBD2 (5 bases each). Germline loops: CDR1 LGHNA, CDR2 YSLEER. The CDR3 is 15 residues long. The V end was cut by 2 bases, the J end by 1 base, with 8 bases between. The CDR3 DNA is TGCGCCAGCAGCCAAAGGGACGGGAACACCGGGGAGCTGTTTTTT. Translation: CASSQRDGNTGELFF.

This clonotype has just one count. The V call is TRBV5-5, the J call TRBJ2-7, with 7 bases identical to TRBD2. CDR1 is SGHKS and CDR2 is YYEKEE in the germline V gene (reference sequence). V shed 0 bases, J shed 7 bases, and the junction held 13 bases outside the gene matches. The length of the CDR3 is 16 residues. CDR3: CASSLVASGFRNEQYF. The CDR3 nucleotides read TGTGCCAGCAGCTTGGTCGCTAGCGGATTCAGAAATGAGCAGTACTTC.